This T cell receptor (beta chain) was recovered during a study of cytomegalovirus exposure and HLA in healthy donors (dated by TCRdb to about 2017). Looking at the study overall: An earlier analysis of 550 to 700 of the donors reported approximately 290 Gb of sequence data and 120 million or so unique TCR beta sequences from about 179 million T cells. Roughly 300 gigabases of sequencing data and around 85 million unique TCR sequences made up an early release that covered approximately 700 HLA-typed donors. Of the roughly 400 genotyped donors, 75% to 85% were placed in the genetic ancestry cluster associated with self-reported Caucasian donors. The study was designed to test whether signatures of past pathogen exposure could be identified by cataloging public T cell receptors. The T cell repertoires of 666 subjects were profiled by immunosequencing and related to cytomegalovirus serostatus. Besides the first cohort of some 670 subjects, a separate validation cohort made up of 120 different subjects was used. To predict cytomegalovirus infection status, the study brought together high-throughput TCR immunosequencing, statistical association of individual TCRs with disease status, and machine learning. In a later analysis, previously published TCR beta repertoires from hundreds of donors were re-analyzed and high-resolution HLA genotyping was added so that TCR occurrence patterns could be studied. Rather than drawing on any new phenotypic data, the later analysis identified candidate immune exposures from TCR beta sequences and the way those sequences occurred across donors. In an earlier analysis of 587 of the donors, high-throughput TCR beta sequencing was used to judge whether each TCR beta V gene segment behaved as functional or pseudogenic. Donor age, sex, ethnicity and CMV serostatus were compiled together with the repertoire data. A later genetic analysis used genome-wide SNP genotypes for about 60% of the roughly 700 donors, treating that subset as a discovery cohort. All discovery cohort repertoires had been generated on a single sequencing platform. Both class I and class II loci were covered by HLA typing, at four-digit resolution. Typing coverage varied by locus: roughly 620-640 donors for A, B, C, DRB1 and DQB1; 522 for DQA1; around 570 for DPA1; 400 to 480 for DPB1. Several DR-DQ haplotypes were handled as single units for association and clustering because linkage in the cohort was strong. Across about 380 genotyped donors of the cohort, an average of approximately 200,000 unique TCR beta nucleotide sequences per donor were sequenced, and roughly 20% of those sequences were non-productive. General conclusions and limits of the study: When HLA alleles, especially DR and DQ, strongly co-occurred, TCR associations were difficult to assign to individual alleles. In a later analysis, HLA-associated TCR beta chains were found to be more clonally expanded and to have lower generation probabilities than equally common non-associated chains. In an earlier analysis of over 550 of the donors, most TCR beta V segments were observed in productive rearrangements about 90% or about 30% of the time, broadly matching IMGT annotations. It was suggested by the authors that the approach could potentially be generalized to other disease states and immunological phenotypes. In a later analysis, some 18,000 TCR beta sequences were associated with specific HLA alleles at a false discovery rate of 0.05. According to a later analysis, most CMV-associated TCR beta chains appeared to be HLA-restricted, and the HLA associations seemed to be driven largely by CMV exposure. While some public TCRs were present in many individuals, most TCR sequences turned up only very rarely across donors. Some IMGT-functional V segments, including TRBV6-2 and TRBV6-3, could not be distinguished by the 87-base-pair reads and were therefore excluded. According to a later analysis, parvovirus B19, influenza, CMV and Epstein-Barr virus appeared linked to several top co-occurrence clusters. HLA typing was unavailable for some donors at each locus, so association tests used only the typed subset. In a later analysis, the rate of TCR association differed among HLA loci, with DRB1 alleles having the most associated TCRs and HLA-C alleles having the fewest. A further reported finding was that TCR beta sequences accurately predicted the HLA-A and HLA-B alleles for most subjects in the first cohort. The only immune exposure information available for the cohort was CMV serostatus. Over 15 rarely observed V segments, including chromosome 9 orphons, were excluded from the earlier analysis of some 590 of the donors because counts were too low. The study listed 164 TCR beta chains as associated with cytomegalovirus. Linkage disequilibrium might explain the correlated functional status among segregating V segments, but an unknown experimental factor could not be excluded. An association between a missense DCLRE1C variant and V-gene and J-gene trimming of TCR beta chains was found in a later genetic analysis and replicated in an independent cohort. A later genetic analysis reported fewer N-insertions in productive TCRs among donors in an Asian-associated ancestry cluster than the approximately 670-donor mean. A group of highly shared sequence variants was considered likely to be a technical artifact of the sequencing pipeline. Cytomegalovirus status was reported to be diagnosed by the classifier with high specificity and sensitivity in both the original and validation cohorts. A few of the identified cytomegalovirus-associated TCR beta chains were confirmed in vitro to be specific for cytomegalovirus antigens. This cohort had only TCR beta chains sequenced, and the lack of alpha or paired-chain data limited which features could be detected. Sequencing depth was assumed to be roughly uniform across donors in the presence/absence analyses, though that assumption may not hold.

Remarks on this clone: The target of this receptor is not known. The input lacks base qualities; no much larger clone sits a single base away.

The cohort comprised some 680 healthy bone marrow donors. All cohort members were sampled while nominally healthy, although unrecorded immune exposures were likely present. The donor tested CMV seronegative and was one of the 352 seronegative cohort members. A peripheral blood sample was collected from each donor, and TCR beta sequencing was performed on peripheral blood mononuclear cells. The Qiagen DNeasy Blood Extraction Kit was used to extract genomic DNA from the blood cell samples. The CDR3 has 16 amino acids, counting the end cysteine and phenylalanine. Just CDR3 DNA is preserved here, 48 bases in frame from base 1. Sequences MDHEN (CDR1) and SYDVKM (CDR2) are obtained from the germline V gene. Relative to germline, V is missing 7 bases and J is missing 7 bases, with 16 bases of the junction outside any gene match. Libraries came from the immunoSEQ multiplex PCR assay. For the multiplex PCR, a mixture combining 60 forward primers for TCR Vbeta segments and 13 reverse primers for TCR Jbeta segments was used. A multiplex PCR assay on genomic DNA amplified the CDR3 region of rearranged TCR beta genes. On the Illumina HiSeq System, the amplified TCR beta libraries were sequenced as 87-base-pair reads. Turning to the authors' computational methods: In a later analysis, some 80 million unique TCR beta chains were counted across the 666 repertoires, and around 11 million of these chains were shared by at least two donors. A nearest-neighbor algorithm error-corrected the raw reads and collapsed the reads into unique sequences, merging closely related sequences to remove PCR and sequencing errors. To assign V, D and J gene segments, CDR3 sequences were aligned to IMGT reference sequences. For a sequence to be retained, at least a six-nucleotide match to both a V gene segment and a J gene segment was required. Rearrangements were called productive when the CDR3 lacked stop codons and stayed in frame with V and J; all others were non-productive. Following IMGT convention, CDR3 was defined as the stretch from the second conserved V-encoded cysteine to the conserved J-encoded phenylalanine. The earlier analysis of about 530 of the donors excluded any sequence lacking an unambiguous match to a single V gene segment. An earlier analysis of 587 of the donors classified V segments as functional when productive rearrangements were above 56.7% and as segregating when the standard deviation between donors was above 5%. A statistical classification framework was built to diagnose cytomegalovirus status from the catalog of TCR beta chain sequences. In a later analysis, TCR nucleotide sequences were compared against IMGT/GENE-DB human TR gene sequences so that V and J genes could be assigned. In a later analysis, CDR3 sequences and most-parsimonious VDJ recombination scenarios were assigned using the TCRdist pipeline. In a later analysis, each TCR beta chain was defined by its CDR3 amino acid sequence together with its V-gene family, and reads without a unique V-gene family were excluded. In a later analysis, around 650 highly shared, low-generation-probability nucleotide sequences were removed to address suspected cross-contamination and a sequencing artifact. In a later analysis, a clonal expansion index was calculated for each public chain from normalized within-repertoire ranks of inferred template counts. In a later analysis, generation probabilities were computed using a VDJ recombination model fitted to out-of-frame rearrangements, and the results were checked against IGoR. A later analysis scored TCR-TCR, TCR-HLA and TCR-CMV co-occurrence with hypergeometric tests, applying a repertoire-size bias correction to TCR pairs. False discovery rates were estimated in a later analysis by permuting HLA or CMV assignments 20 times. In a later analysis, co-occurring TCRs were grouped with DBSCAN, and TCRdist sequence similarity was added when clustering was performed within HLA-allele-positive subsets. Co-occurrence clustering excluded repertoires with fewer than 30,000 or more than 120,000 public chains, plus five with anomalous nucleotide sharing. This immuneACCESS table, as held by TCRdb, lists in-frame sequences with V and J called but not all clones. Of the missing ones, under half trace to an unresolved V gene in checked studies; the others have no known cause. Clone size and the V and J calls come from that table; the DNA yielded D and trimming. The sample includes about 210,000 clones, with roughly 79% observed a single time. The leading ten clones occupy 1.5% to 2% of the sample.

Sequencing was carried out using PBMCs. This clonotype was obtained from a male donor in good health and CMV-seronegative. The chain is made from TRBV28 and TRBJ2-7, with 10 middle bases fitting TRBD1. The bases are TGTGCCAGCACTACTATAACGACGACAGGGGGCCATGAGCAGTACTTC. Its translation is CASTTITTTGGHEQYF.